This T cell receptor (beta chain) was observed in a study of blood T cell repertoires in COVID-19. Study-wide background: Sites across the United States, Italy and Spain contributed samples from acute and convalescent COVID-19. T cells, B-cell-depleted T cells, or PBMCs supplied cDNA or gDNA.

Per the authors' pipeline: Scientists estimated how many nucleated cells there were by amplifying reference gene primers. Repertoires were generated with immunoSEQ multiplex PCR, while TCRdb's copy carries only in-frame clones and drops some. That table is the source of V, J and clone size, and D and trimming were worked out from the DNA. The sample includes 50,000 to 70,000 clones, under 85% of them seen just once. Germline CDR1 and CDR2: MGHRA and YSYEKL. V dropped 4 bases and J dropped 7; count of bases not matched to a gene: 3. CDR3 length: 13 amino acids. The source is a man between 60 and 75 years old with acute or convalescent COVID-19. The J gene is TRBJ1-2, the V gene TRBV4-1; 10 bases fit TRBD1. Material for sequencing was peripheral blood. The CDR3 loop is CASSRGTGVGYTF. The CDR3 coding sequence is TGCGCCAGCAGCCGCGGGACAGGGGTTGGCTACACCTTC.